These T cell receptor beta chains were read from a single sample in a study of long-term antiretroviral therapy in people with HIV. Produced via immunoSEQ multiplex PCR; TCRdb's table is partial and in-frame only. The sample carries around 25,000 clones, roughly nine tenths recorded once. The material sequenced was unsorted PBMCs, taken 1.9 years after starting antiretroviral therapy. The receptor set was obtained from a woman in her 30s with HIV. Both conserved end residues are part of each CDR3. A D gene is named only where the DNA matches it firmly. The size field is filled for only some rows; it gives once, few, many or a size class.

TRBJ2-3,15,NA,NA,TRBV9,CASSVATGITDTQYF,TGTGCCAGCAGCGTAGCTACGGGGATCACAGATACGCAGTATTTT
TRBJ1-1,14,NA,NA,TRBV11-2,CTSSLDTLNTEAFF,TGTACCAGCAGCTTAGACACCTTGAACACTGAAGCTTTCTTT
TRBJ2-5,14,NA,NA,TRBV5-1,CASSLGTTQETQYF,TGCGCCAGCAGCTTGGGAACTACTCAAGAGACCCAGTACTTC
TRBJ1-5,14,NA,NA,TRBV9,CASSQGNSNQPQHF,TGTGCCAGCAGCCAGGGTAATAGCAATCAGCCCCAGCATTTT
TRBJ2-7,12,NA,NA,TRBV5-6,CASSSTYYEQYF,TGTGCCAGCAGCTCGACTTACTACGAGCAGTACTTC
TRBJ2-2,15,NA,NA,TRBV11-2,CASRRPGRNTGELFF,TGTGCCAGCAGACGTCCGGGACGGAACACCGGGGAGCTGTTTTTT
TRBJ2-7,15,NA,NA,TRBV7-3,CASSPSGTEAYEQYF,TGTGCCAGCAGCCCCTCCGGGACGGAGGCCTACGAGCAGTACTTC
TRBJ1-3,17,once,TRBD1,TRBV5-3,CARSAPGDRAPGNTIYF,TGTGCCAGAAGCGCACCAGGGGACAGGGCTCCCGGAAACACCATATATTTT
TRBJ2-5,15,NA,NA,TRBV5-6,CASSLAGGGLGTQYF,TGTGCCAGCAGCTTGGCCGGCGGCGGACTGGGGACCCAGTACTTC
TRBJ1-5,13,NA,NA,TRBV6-6,CASSPRDLEPQHF,TGTGCCAGCAGTCCCCGGGACCTTGAACCCCAGCATTTT
TRBJ2-4,15,NA,TRBD1,TRBV6-6,CASSFSSGQGPIQYF,TGTGCCAGCAGTTTCTCTTCGGGACAGGGTCCCATTCAGTACTTC
TRBJ1-2,15,once,NA,TRBV29-1,CSVEGTTGANYGYTF,TGCAGCGTTGAAGGTACGACCGGAGCTAACTATGGCTACACCTTC
TRBJ1-5,14,once,TRBD1,TRBV5-5,CASSWGQGNQPQHF,TGTGCCAGCAGCTGGGGACAGGGGAATCAGCCCCAGCATTTT
TRBJ1-1,10,NA,NA,TRBV20-1,CSASAGEAFF,TGCAGTGCTAGCGCTGGTGAAGCTTTCTTT
TRBJ2-7,11,NA,NA,TRBV9,CASSRGGEQYF,TGTGCCAGCAGCCGGGGCGGCGAGCAGTACTTC
TRBJ2-5,14,NA,TRBD1,TRBV9,CASSPRTGEETQYF,TGTGCCAGCAGCCCCCGGACAGGAGAAGAGACCCAGTACTTC
TRBJ1-2,15,NA,TRBD1,TRBV30,CAWVPRDRGLYGYTF,TGTGCCTGGGTCCCCAGGGACAGGGGGCTCTATGGCTACACCTTC
TRBJ1-4,14,NA,NA,TRBV27,CASSFGGTNEKLFF,TGTGCCAGCAGTTTTGGGGGTACTAATGAAAAACTGTTTTTT
TRBJ1-5,12,few,NA,TRBV19,CASSIQGPPQHF,TGTGCCAGTAGTATTCAGGGGCCGCCCCAGCATTTT
TRBJ1-1,13,NA,NA,TRBV2,CASSEGRGSEAFF,TGTGCCAGCAGTGAAGGACGGGGGTCTGAAGCTTTCTTT
TRBJ2-5,16,NA,NA,TRBV25-1,CASSEYPTDIGETQYF,TGTGCCAGCAGTGAATACCCCACAGACATAGGCGAGACCCAGTACTTC
TRBJ2-3,15,NA,NA,TRBV6-1,CASSEAKVNTDTQYF,TGTGCCAGCAGTGAAGCGAAGGTGAACACAGATACGCAGTATTTT
TRBJ1-6,15,NA,NA,TRBV5-1,CASSSLGAGESPLHF,TGCGCCAGCAGCTCCTTGGGGGCCGGCGAGTCACCCCTCCACTTT